This T cell receptor beta chain is from a study of T cell changes during pregnancy in multiple sclerosis. The assay was immunoSEQ multiplex PCR, and TCRdb's table has in-frame clones only and misses some. The sample lists tens of thousands of clones, almost 90% seen once, with just over 5% in the top ten. The source was peripheral blood, collected after pregnancy. This clonotype was obtained from a female donor in good health, enrolled as a control in a pregnancy study.

CDR3: CASSQDWTGTYEQYF. CDR3 DNA sequence: TGCGCCAGCAGCCAAGACTGGACAGGGACCTACGAGCAGTACTTC. The rearrangement links TRBV4-3 to TRBJ2-7, with 8 bases aligning to TRBD1. The CDR3 covers 15 residues. Germline CDR1 is LGHNA and CDR2 is YSLEER. Trimming cost V 0 bases and J 2 bases; bases outside gene matches: 3.